The 3 T cell receptor beta chains in this list originate from one sample, sequenced in a study of identifying expanded T cells in peripheral blood. Produced via immunoSEQ multiplex PCR; TCRdb's table is partial and in-frame only. Found here are about 94,000 clones, around 90% of them singletons; the top ten hold 5.5% to 7%. The specimen sequenced was blood. Source of these receptors: a person between 18 and 70 years old in good health.

V gene TRBV4-3 combines with J gene TRBJ2-2, with D maybe TRBD2 (6 bases). The germline V gene has CDR1 LGHNA and CDR2 YSLEER. This CDR3 has 18 amino acids. V was pared by 0 bases and J by 4 bases, with 18 bases between. The CDR3 here is CASSQDPQRELGTGELFF. The CDR3 nucleotides read TGCGCCAGCAGCCAAGATCCCCAACGGGAGCTCGGCACCGGGGAGCTGTTTTTT.

This chain links TRBV7-7 with TRBJ2-7, with 9 bases aligning to TRBD1. Germline CDR1 SSHAT, CDR2 FNYEAQ (reference sequence). V dropped 1 base and J dropped 5; count of bases not matched to a gene: 0. CDR3 length: 13 residues. The CDR3 DNA reads as TGTGCCAGCAGCTTAGGACAGGGGGACGAGCAGTACTTC. This encodes CASSLGQGDEQYF.

This chain uses TRBV19 with TRBJ2-5, with 11 bases matching TRBD2. The germline CDR1 and CDR2 sequences are LNHDA and SQIVND (reference sequence). This CDR3 has 16 amino acids. Trimming cost V 4 bases and J 4 bases; bases outside gene matches: 8. The DNA of the CDR3 is TGTGCCAGTAGTACTCGACTAGCGGGGTGGGCAGAGACCCAGTACTTC. Translation: CASSTRLAGWAETQYF.